This T cell receptor beta chain was documented in a study of T cell changes during pregnancy in multiple sclerosis. Produced via immunoSEQ multiplex PCR; TCRdb's table is partial and in-frame only. This table has about 28,000 clones, more than 85% appearing once. This receptor was identified in a female donor in good health, enrolled as a control in a pregnancy study. The source was CD4+ T cells from peripheral blood mononuclear cells, collected in the first trimester of pregnancy.

The chain's CDR3 is CASSLPLGTEAFF. As DNA, the CDR3 is TGTGCCAGCAGCTTGCCCCTCGGCACTGAAGCTTTCTTT. The rearrangement uses TRBV5-4 and TRBJ1-1; no definite D call. The V and J ends lost 1 base and 4 bases respectively, with 8 bases between them. The CDR3 is 13 amino acids. CDR1 is SGHNT and CDR2 is YYREEE in the germline V gene (reference sequence).